These T cell receptor beta chains were read from a single sample in a study of T cell responses to AZD1222 COVID-19 vaccine. Generated by immunoSEQ multiplex PCR, the TCRdb table keeps only in-frame clones and is missing some. The sample records 90,000 to 140,000 clones, approximately 90% being singletons. Sample: peripheral blood, taken on day 0 of AZD1222 vaccination. These receptors were collected from an adult in good health. Each CDR3 is given with its conserved first and last residue. The D gene is left open where the match is weak. Not every row has a clone size; where given, it reads once, few, many or a size class.

v_call	clone_size	d_call	cdr3_length	j_call	cdr3_aa	cdr3_nt
TRBV10-3	NA	NA	13	TRBJ2-5	CAISGSVQETQYF	TGTGCCATCAGCGGGAGTGTGCAAGAGACCCAGTACTTC
TRBV2	NA	NA	14	TRBJ1-3	CASRPWDSGNTIYF	TGTGCCAGCAGACCATGGGACTCTGGAAACACCATATATTTT
TRBV29-1	NA	NA	11	TRBJ1-4	CSVDLDEKLFF	TGCAGCGTTGATCTCGATGAAAAACTGTTTTTT
TRBV9	NA	NA	14	TRBJ1-3	CASSTAGPGNTIYF	TGTGCCAGCAGTACCGCGGGGCCTGGAAACACCATATATTTT
TRBV5-8	NA	NA	14	TRBJ1-2	CASSLNWGDYGYTF	TGTGCCAGCAGCTTGAATTGGGGAGACTATGGCTACACCTTC
TRBV5-1	NA	TRBD2	15	TRBJ2-3	CASSLIAGGTDTQYF	TGCGCCAGCAGCTTGATAGCGGGAGGGACAGATACGCAGTATTTT
TRBV5-3	many	NA	15	TRBJ2-7	CARSLNSSFSYEQYF	TGTGCCAGAAGCTTAAACAGCAGCTTCTCCTACGAGCAGTACTTC
TRBV6-2/TRBV6-3	NA	NA	13	TRBJ2-7	CASSSPGRYEQYF	TGTGCCAGCAGTTCGCCGGGGCGATACGAGCAGTACTTC
TRBV27	once	NA	15	TRBJ1-4	CASSLQGATNEKLFF	TGTGCCAGCAGTTTGCAGGGAGCAACTAATGAAAAACTGTTTTTT
TRBV7-8	NA	NA	16	TRBJ1-6	CASSSSGGSYNSPLHF	TGTGCCAGCAGCTCCTCGGGAGGGTCCTATAATTCACCCCTCCACTTT
TRBV18	NA	NA	13	TRBJ2-3	CASSPPGTDTQYF	TGTGCCAGCTCACCACCGGGTACAGATACGCAGTATTTT
TRBV6-5	NA	TRBD1	14	TRBJ1-1	CASSSGTGRTEAFF	TGTGCCAGCAGTTCCGGGACAGGGCGCACTGAAGCTTTCTTT
TRBV18	NA	NA	14	TRBJ2-5	CASSPKVGIETQYF	TGTGCCAGCTCACCAAAGGTGGGGATAGAGACCCAGTACTTC
TRBV29-1	few	TRBD1	14	TRBJ1-2	CSALGQGVNYGYTF	TGCAGCGCGTTAGGACAGGGTGTTAACTATGGCTACACCTTC
TRBV7-9	NA	NA	16	TRBJ2-1	CASSLVLPMGYNEQFF	TGTGCCAGCAGCTTAGTTCTCCCGATGGGGTACAATGAGCAGTTCTTC
TRBV7-6	NA	NA	18	TRBJ2-2	CASSLASALGFGGGELFF	TGTGCCAGCAGCTTAGCTTCCGCCCTAGGCTTTGGGGGCGGGGAGCTGTTTTTT
TRBV28	NA	NA	13	TRBJ1-4	CASSLRVNEKLFF	TGTGCCAGCAGTTTACGTGTTAATGAAAAACTGTTTTTT
TRBV7-2	NA	TRBD2	16	TRBJ2-5	CASSSGLAGGRETQYF	TGTGCCAGCAGCTCGGGGCTAGCGGGAGGTAGGGAGACCCAGTACTTC
TRBV28	NA	NA	11	TRBJ2-7	CASSPRSEQYF	TGTGCCAGCAGTCCCCGGTCCGAGCAGTACTTC
TRBV5-1	NA	NA	15	TRBJ1-5	CASSLGDKFNQPQHF	TGCGCCAGCAGCTTGGGAGACAAATTTAATCAGCCCCAGCATTTT
TRBV29-1	NA	NA	17	TRBJ2-1	CSVVYEGSRSSYNEQFF	TGCAGCGTTGTCTATGAGGGGAGTCGGAGCTCCTACAATGAGCAGTTCTTC
TRBV4-2	few	TRBD2	21	TRBJ2-3	CASSQDEGLAGGGSGTDTQYF	TGTGCCAGCAGCCAAGACGAGGGACTAGCGGGAGGGGGATCCGGCACAGATACGCAGTATTTT
TRBV23-1	NA	NA	15	TRBJ1-2	CASSQNGGPGYGYTF	TGCGCCAGCAGTCAAAATGGGGGTCCGGGGTATGGCTACACCTTC
TRBV6-1	NA	NA	14	TRBJ1-1	CASSERQGNTEAFF	TGTGCCAGCAGTGAACGGCAGGGGAACACTGAAGCTTTCTTT
TRBV4-2	once	TRBD2	16	TRBJ2-3	CASRTGLAASTDTQYF	TGTGCCAGCAGAACGGGACTAGCGGCTAGCACAGATACGCAGTATTTT
TRBV2	NA	NA	12	TRBJ1-3	CASTGDGNTIYF	TGTGCCAGCACAGGGGATGGAAACACCATATATTTT
TRBV7-2	NA	NA	15	TRBJ2-2	CASSGGLQNTGELFF	TGTGCCAGCAGCGGGGGACTTCAGAACACCGGGGAGCTGTTTTTT
TRBV30	few	NA	17	TRBJ2-4	CAWSGHPGVLAKNIQYF	TGTGCCTGGAGTGGACACCCAGGGGTCCTAGCCAAAAACATTCAGTACTTC
TRBV19	NA	NA	13	TRBJ1-1	CASSTHRVTEAFF	TGTGCCAGTAGTACCCACAGGGTAACTGAAGCTTTCTTT
TRBV2	NA	NA	14	TRBJ1-5	CASSDQTVSQPQHF	TGTGCCAGCAGTGATCAGACAGTCTCTCAGCCCCAGCATTTT
TRBV2	NA	NA	15	TRBJ2-7	CASSDIAAISYEQYF	TGTGCCAGCAGTGATATTGCGGCCATCTCCTACGAGCAGTACTTC
TRBV5-4	NA	TRBD1	12	TRBJ2-7	CASSADRVEQYF	TGTGCCAGCAGCGCCGACAGGGTCGAGCAGTACTTC
TRBV19	NA	NA	13	TRBJ2-7	CASSIAGSKEQYF	TGTGCCAGTAGTATCGCCGGGTCGAAGGAGCAGTACTTC